This entry features one T cell receptor (beta chain) sequence. No antigen is known for it. The entry originates in a study of T cell responses to AZD1222 COVID-19 vaccine. With 0 bases removed from V and 4 bases from J, the gap between germline ends came to 10 bases. The CDR3 runs to 14 residues. Germline values: CDR1 SGHVS, CDR2 FQNEAQ. Whole-study results and caveats: Seropositive AZD1222 recipients at baseline numbered only five or six.

This table comes from immunoSEQ multiplex PCR, and its TCRdb copy is limited to in-frame clones, with some not included. The repertoire has approximately 190,000 clones, about 94% of them found once; the top ten carry roughly 9.2%. The sample consisted of peripheral blood, taken on day 0 of AZD1222 vaccination. The chain couples TRBV7-8 to TRBJ2-7; D is possibly TRBD2 (5 bases). This sequence was found in an adult in good health. CDR3 amino acids: CASSLAGAGYEQYF. CDR3 sequence (DNA): TGTGCCAGCAGCTTAGCGGGAGCTGGATACGAGCAGTACTTC.